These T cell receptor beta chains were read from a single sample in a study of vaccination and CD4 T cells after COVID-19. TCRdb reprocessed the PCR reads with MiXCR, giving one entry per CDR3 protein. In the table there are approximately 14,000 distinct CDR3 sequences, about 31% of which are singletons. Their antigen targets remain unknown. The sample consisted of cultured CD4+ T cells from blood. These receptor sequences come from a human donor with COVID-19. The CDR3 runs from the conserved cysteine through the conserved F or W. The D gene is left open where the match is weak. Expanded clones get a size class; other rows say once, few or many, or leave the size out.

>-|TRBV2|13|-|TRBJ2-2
CASMQGGTGELFF
TGTGCCAGTATGCAGGGCGGCACCGGGGAGCTGTTTTTT
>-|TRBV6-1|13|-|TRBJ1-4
CASKARAHEKLFF
TGTGCCAGCAAGGCAAGGGCTCATGAAAAACTGTTTTTT
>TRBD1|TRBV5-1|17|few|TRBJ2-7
CASSRTGTGDLLYEQYF
TGCGCCAGCAGCAGAACCGGGACAGGGGACTTGCTCTACGAGCAGTACTTC
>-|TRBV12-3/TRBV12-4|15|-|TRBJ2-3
CASSPDGSGTDTQYF
TGTGCCAGCAGTCCTGATGGAAGCGGCACAGATACGCAGTATTTT
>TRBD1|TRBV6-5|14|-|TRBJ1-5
CASSSQQGNQPQHF
TGTGCCAGCAGTTCCCAACAGGGGAATCAGCCCCAGCATTTT
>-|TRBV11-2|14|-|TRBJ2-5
CASSLDLSQETQYF
TGTGCCAGCAGCTTAGACCTATCCCAAGAGACCCAGTACTTC
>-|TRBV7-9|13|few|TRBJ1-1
CASRNTGHTEAFF
TGTGCCAGCAGGAATACAGGGCACACTGAAGCTTTCTTT
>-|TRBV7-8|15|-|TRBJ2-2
CASSLDRRPTGELFF
TGTGCCAGCAGCTTAGATCGCAGGCCCACCGGGGAGCTGTTTTTT
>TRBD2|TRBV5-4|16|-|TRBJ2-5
CASSHANSGSTETQYF
TGTGCCAGCAGCCATGCGAATAGCGGGTCAACGGAGACCCAGTACTTC
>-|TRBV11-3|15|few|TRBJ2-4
CASSFESGNKNIQYF
TGTGCCAGCAGCTTCGAGTCAGGGAACAAAAACATTCAGTACTTC
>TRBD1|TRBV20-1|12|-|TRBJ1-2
CSAWTGAGGYTF
TGCAGTGCATGGACAGGGGCGGGAGGCTACACCTTC
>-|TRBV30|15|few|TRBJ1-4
CAWSVRAPAGGKLFF
TGTGCCTGGAGTGTACGCGCCCCGGCTGGTGGGAAACTGTTTTTT
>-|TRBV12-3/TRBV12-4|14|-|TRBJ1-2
CASSSLQGIYGYTF
TGTGCCAGCAGTTCACTGCAGGGAATCTATGGCTACACCTTC
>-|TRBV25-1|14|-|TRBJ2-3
CASSEYVATDTQYF
TGTGCCAGCAGTGAATACGTGGCCACAGATACGCAGTATTTT
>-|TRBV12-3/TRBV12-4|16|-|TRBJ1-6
CASSLGTEGFNSPLHF
TGTGCCAGCAGTTTAGGGACAGAAGGGTTTAATTCACCCCTCCACTTT
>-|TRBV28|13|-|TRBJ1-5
CASREYSNQPQHF
TGTGCCAGCAGAGAGTATAGCAATCAGCCCCAGCATTTT
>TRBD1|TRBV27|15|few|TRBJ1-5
CASSLIQGSNQPQHF
TGTGCCAGCAGTTTAATACAGGGGAGCAATCAGCCCCAGCATTTT
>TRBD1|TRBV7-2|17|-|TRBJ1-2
CASSLAYSTGHIYGYTF
TGTGCCAGCAGCTTAGCCTACTCGACAGGGCATATTTATGGCTACACCTTC
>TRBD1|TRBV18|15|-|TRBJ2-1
CASSRGTGAYNEQFF
TGTGCCAGCTCCCGGGGGACAGGGGCCTACAATGAGCAGTTCTTC
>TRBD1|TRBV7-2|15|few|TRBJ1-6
CASSLGRDSGSPLHF
TGTGCCAGCAGCTTAGGCCGGGACAGTGGTTCACCCCTCCACTTT
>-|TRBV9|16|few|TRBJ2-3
CASSVTIAVGSDTQYF
TGTGCCAGCAGCGTAACTATAGCGGTAGGTTCAGATACGCAGTATTTT
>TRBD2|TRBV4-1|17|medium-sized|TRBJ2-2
CASSHASGGANTGELFF
TGCGCCAGCAGCCATGCTAGCGGGGGGGCGAACACCGGGGAGCTGTTTTTT
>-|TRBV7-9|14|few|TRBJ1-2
CASSLESGNYGYTF
TGTGCCAGCAGCTTAGAGTCGGGGAACTATGGCTACACCTTC
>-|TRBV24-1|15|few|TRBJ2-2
CATSDSHLATGELFF
TGTGCCACCAGTGATTCCCATTTGGCCACCGGGGAGCTGTTTTTT
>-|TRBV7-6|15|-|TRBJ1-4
CASSLVGEINEKLFF
TGTGCCAGCAGCTTAGTTGGGGAAATTAATGAAAAACTGTTTTTT
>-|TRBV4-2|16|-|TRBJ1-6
CASSQGGMSYNSPLHF
TGTGCCAGCAGCCAAGGGGGGATGTCCTATAATTCACCCCTCCACTTT
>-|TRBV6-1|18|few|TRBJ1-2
CASSPRAKTGSPNYGYTF
TGTGCCAGCAGTCCCCGAGCTAAAACAGGTTCCCCTAACTATGGCTACACCTTC
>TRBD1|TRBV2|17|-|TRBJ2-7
CASSALDAGQGAYEQYF
TGTGCCAGCAGTGCACTTGACGCGGGACAGGGTGCATACGAGCAGTACTTC
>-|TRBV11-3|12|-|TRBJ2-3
CASSFSSDTQYF
TGTGCCAGCAGCTTTAGTTCAGATACGCAGTATTTT
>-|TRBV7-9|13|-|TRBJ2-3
CASTARTTDTQYF
TGTGCCAGCACCGCCAGGACCACAGATACGCAGTATTTT
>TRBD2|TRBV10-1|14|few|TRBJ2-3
CASSEGGVWNTQYF
TGCGCCAGCAGTGAGGGGGGGGTTTGGAATACGCAGTATTTT
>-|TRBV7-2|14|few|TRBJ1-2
CASSLRGTWDGYTF
TGTGCCAGCAGCTTACGTGGGACCTGGGATGGCTACACCTTC
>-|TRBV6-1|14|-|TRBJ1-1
CASTQNAGRTEAFF
TGTGCCAGCACTCAAAATGCGGGGCGAACTGAAGCTTTCTTT
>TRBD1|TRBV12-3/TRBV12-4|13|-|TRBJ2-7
CASSPGQGLEQYF
TGTGCCAGCAGTCCGGGACAGGGGTTGGAGCAGTACTTC
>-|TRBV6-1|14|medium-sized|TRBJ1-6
CASGRSSYNSPLHF
TGTGCCAGCGGGCGGAGCTCCTATAATTCACCCCTCCACTTT
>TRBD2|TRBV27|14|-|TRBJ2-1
CASSLLAGGNEQFF
TGTGCCAGCAGTTTACTAGCGGGGGGAAATGAGCAGTTCTTC
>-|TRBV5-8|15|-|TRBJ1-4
CASSPSGTLREKLFF
TGTGCCAGCAGCCCGTCCGGGACCCTGCGGGAAAAACTGTTTTTT
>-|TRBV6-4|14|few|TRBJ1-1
CASSDSDLGTEAFF
TGTGCCAGCAGTGACTCGGACCTTGGAACTGAAGCTTTCTTT
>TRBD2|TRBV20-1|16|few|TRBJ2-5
CSARGPPTSGGETQYF
TGCAGTGCTAGAGGACCCCCGACTAGCGGGGGAGAGACCCAGTACTTC
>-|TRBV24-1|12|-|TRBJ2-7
CATSDRGYEQYF
TGTGCCACCAGTGATCGGGGTTACGAGCAGTACTTC
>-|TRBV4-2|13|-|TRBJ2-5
CASSQAGVETQYF
TGTGCCAGCAGCCAAGCAGGGGTGGAGACCCAGTACTTC
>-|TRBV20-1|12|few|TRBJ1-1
CSAAGRNTEAFF
TGCAGTGCCGCCGGCCGAAACACTGAAGCTTTCTTT
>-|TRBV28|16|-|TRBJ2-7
CASSFSLQGLSYEQYF
TGTGCCAGCAGTTTCTCACTACAGGGCCTCTCCTACGAGCAGTACTTC
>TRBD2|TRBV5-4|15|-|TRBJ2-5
CASSSLPTSAETQYF
TGTGCCAGCAGCTCGCTCCCGACTAGCGCGGAGACCCAGTACTTC
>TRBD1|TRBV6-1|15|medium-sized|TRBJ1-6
CASSPTGTANSPLHF
TGTGCCAGCAGTCCGACCGGGACAGCGAATTCACCCCTCCACTTT
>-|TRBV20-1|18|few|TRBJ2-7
CSAGSVWDSSGGTYEQYF
TGCAGTGCCGGATCAGTTTGGGACTCATCCGGTGGGACCTACGAGCAGTACTTC
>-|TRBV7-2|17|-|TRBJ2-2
CASSLYAGLSNTGELFF
TGTGCCAGCAGCTTATATGCAGGACTTTCGAACACCGGGGAGCTGTTTTTT
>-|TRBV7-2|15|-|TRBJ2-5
CASSSLGRGGETQYF
TGTGCCAGCAGCTCCCTGGGTAGGGGTGGGGAGACCCAGTACTTC
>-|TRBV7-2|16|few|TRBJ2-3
CASSSLRTPTTDTQYF
TGTGCCAGCAGCTCCCTCCGGACCCCAACCACAGATACGCAGTATTTT
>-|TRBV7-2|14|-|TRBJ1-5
CASSLHYSNQPQHF
TGTGCCAGCAGCCTCCATTATAGCAATCAGCCCCAGCATTTT
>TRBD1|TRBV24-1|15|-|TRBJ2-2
CATSDRTGRAGELFF
TGTGCCACCAGTGATCGGACAGGGCGAGCCGGGGAGCTGTTTTTT
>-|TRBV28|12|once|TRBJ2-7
CASSLRAAEQYF
TGTGCCAGCAGTTTAAGGGCAGCCGAGCAGTACTTC
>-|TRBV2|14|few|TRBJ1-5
CASSDRGGKQPQHF
TGTGCCAGCAGTGACAGGGGAGGGAAACAGCCCCAGCATTTT
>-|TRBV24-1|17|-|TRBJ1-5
CATRVVSLLWGNQPQHF
TGTGCCACCAGGGTCGTGAGCCTCCTCTGGGGCAATCAGCCCCAGCATTTT
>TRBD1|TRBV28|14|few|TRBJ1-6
CASSLDRANSPLHF
TGTGCCAGCAGCTTGGACAGGGCCAATTCACCCCTCCACTTT